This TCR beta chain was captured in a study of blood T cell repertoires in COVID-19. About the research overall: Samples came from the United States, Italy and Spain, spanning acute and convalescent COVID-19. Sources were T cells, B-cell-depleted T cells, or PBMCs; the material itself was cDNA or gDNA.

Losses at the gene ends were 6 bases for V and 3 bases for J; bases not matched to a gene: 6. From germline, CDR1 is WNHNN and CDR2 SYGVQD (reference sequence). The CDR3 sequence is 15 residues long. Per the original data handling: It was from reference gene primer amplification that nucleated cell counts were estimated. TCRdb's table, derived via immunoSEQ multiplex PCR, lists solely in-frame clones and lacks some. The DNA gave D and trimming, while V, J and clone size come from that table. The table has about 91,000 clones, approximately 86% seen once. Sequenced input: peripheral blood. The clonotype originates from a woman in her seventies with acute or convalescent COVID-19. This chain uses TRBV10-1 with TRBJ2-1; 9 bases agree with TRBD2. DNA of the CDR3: TGCGCCAGCAGCTCGACTAGCGGAATCTACAATGAGCAGTTCTTC. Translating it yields CASSSTSGIYNEQFF.